This T cell receptor beta chain is from a study of T cells after posttransplantation cyclophosphamide. This clone appeared a few times. The V gene's germline CDR1 is MNHEY and CDR2 SMNVEV (reference sequence). The CDR3 is 15 residues long. V was shortened by 2 bases and J by 0 bases, with 8 bases between the two germline ends. The related graft donor's blood sample was taken on the day of bone marrow donation. Clones were read by immunoSEQ multiplex PCR, and TCRdb kept only the in-frame ones, dropping some. This sample comprises around 34,000 clones, none seen once only. The chain combines TRBV27 with TRBJ2-1; tentative D call: TRBD1 (6 bases). Sequences were obtained from PBMCs. This TCR came from a man aged 50 to 59 in good health, CMV-negative, and a related stem cell transplant donor. CDR3 residues: CASSLGTISYNEQFF. The CDR3 DNA sequence: TGTGCCAGCAGTTTAGGGACAATCTCCTACAATGAGCAGTTCTTC.